This note documents a single TCR beta chain sequence. This CDR3 is built from 11 residues. V lost 4 bases and J 8 bases, leaving 11 bases between the germline ends. Germline CDR1 and CDR2: DFQATT and SNEGSKA (reference sequence). Ages ranged from about 18 to 89 years, with residence in under 25 US areas. As originally analysed: Reference gene primer amplification gave nucleated cell count estimates. Libraries were prepared by immunoSEQ multiplex PCR; TCRdb keeps only in-frame clonotypes and omits some of them. V, J and clone size derive from that table, while D and trimming were established from the DNA sequence. The sample includes under 200,000 clones, under 90% of them seen just once. These data are taken from a study of blood T cell repertoires in COVID-19. Study-level background: Sources were T cells, B-cell-depleted T cells, or PBMCs; the material itself was cDNA or gDNA.

The genes are TRBV20-1 and TRBJ1-2; unclear D gene. Sequencing input: PBMCs or T cells enriched from blood (not recorded which). The clonotype was recovered from a woman aged 55-70 years who had recovered from COVID-19. In nucleotides, the CDR3 is TGCAGTGCTACGAACCGGGAGGGCTACACCTTC. It yields the protein CSATNREGYTF.